This T cell receptor (beta chain) was captured in a study of cytomegalovirus exposure and HLA in healthy donors. V shed 1 base and J shed 4 bases, with 12 bases lying between them. Germline CDR1 LNHNV, CDR2 YYDKDF (reference sequence). There are 15 residues in the CDR3. 13 Jbeta primers and 60 Vbeta primers were used for the PCR. TCRdb keeps only in-frame clones here, not all; method: immunoSEQ multiplex PCR. The table lists 90,000 to 110,000 clones, around 73% of them singletons. This TCR derives from a man aged 35-49 years in good health and CMV-seronegative. Sequencing was done on a sample of PBMCs. The gene calls are TRBV15 and TRBJ2-3; D unresolved. CDR3: CATSRAMVQSDTQYF. CDR3 sequence (DNA): TGTGCCACCAGCAGAGCTATGGTACAGTCAGATACGCAGTATTTT.